The 23 T cell receptor beta chains in this list originate from one sample, sequenced in a study of CDR3 diversity in severe acne. TCRdb re-called the PCR reads with MiXCR, one entry per CDR3 protein. The sample carries about 90,000 distinct CDR3 sequences, about half recorded once. The sequenced material came from blood. All receptors come from a male donor in good health, serving as a control.

The chain is built from TRBV5-1 and TRBJ2-3; weak D call: TRBD2 (6 bases). CDR1 is SGHRS and CDR2 is YFSETQ in the germline V gene. V was clipped by 0 bases and J by 3 bases, with 8 bases between them. This CDR3 is 14 amino acids long. CDR3 loop: CASSLVLATDTQYF. CDR3 coding DNA: TGCGCCAGCAGCTTGGTCCTAGCGACAGATACGCAGTATTTT.

This sequence joins TRBV20-1 and TRBJ2-1; D ambiguous. This CDR3 has 11 residues. Deletions cut 3 bases from V and 9 bases from J, with 9 bases between. From germline, CDR1 is DFQATT and CDR2 SNEGSKA (reference sequence). The CDR3 is CSASELSEQFF. CDR3 DNA sequence: TGCAGTGCTAGTGAACTATCTGAGCAGTTCTTC.

V and J are TRBV19 and TRBJ2-7; TRBD2 matches at 10 bases. With 4 bases clipped from V and 2 bases from J, the junction kept 2 bases outside the gene matches. The germline V gene encodes CDR1 LNHDA and CDR2 SQIVND (reference sequence). There are 14 residues in the CDR3. The CDR3 reads CASSKAGGPYEQYF. CDR3 in DNA: TGTGCCAGTAGTAAAGCGGGAGGGCCCTACGAGCAGTACTTC. The variable domain in full, with the rest retrieved from reference TRBV19 and TRBJ2-7, is DGGITQSPKYLFRKEGQNVTLSCEQNLNHDAMYWYRQDPGQGLRLIYYSQIVNDFQKGDIAEGYSVSREKKESFPLTVTSAQKNPTAFYLCASSKAGGPYEQYFGPGTRLTVT.

With respect to this clonotype: The germline gene is not matched at one end of the junction; a read error may be the cause. This chain uses TRBV5-1 with TRBJ2-7, with TRBD1 matching 10 bases. The germline V gene has CDR1 SGHRS and CDR2 YFSETQ. The CDR3 has 16 residues. DNA for the CDR3: TGTGCCAGCAGCAACGACAGGGGGCAGACATCCCGCGAGCAGTACTTC. Translated, it gives CASSNDRGQTSREQYF. Full variable domain (rest looked up from reference TRBV5-1 and TRBJ2-7): KAGVTQTPRYLIKTRGQQVTLSCSPISGHRSVSWYQQTPGQGLQFLFEYFSETQRNKGNFPGRFSGRQFSNSRSEMNVSTLELGDSALYLCASSNDRGQTSREQYFGPGTRLTVT.

This clonotype occurred a few times. V usage is TRBV2 and J usage is TRBJ1-1; D may be TRBD1 (6 bases). The germline V gene has CDR1 SNHLY and CDR2 FYNNEI. The V end was cut by 5 bases, the J end by 1 base, with 11 bases between. The CDR3 is made up of 14 amino acids. The CDR3 loop is CASSRDTSNTEAFF. The CDR3, as DNA: TGTGCCAGCAGTCGGGACACCTCGAACACTGAAGCTTTCTTT.

CDR3: CASSPYGDRGQPQHF. CDR3 sequence (DNA): TGTGCCAGCAGCCCATATGGGGACAGGGGGCAGCCCCAGCATTTT. The rearrangement uses TRBV7-9 and TRBJ1-5, with 11 bases matching TRBD1. Unmatched junction bases numbered 7, after V lost 5 bases and J lost 7 bases. The length of the CDR3 is 15 residues. In germline, CDR1 is SEHNR, CDR2 FQNEAQ (reference sequence).

This clonotype was counted a few times. The J gene is TRBJ2-7, the V gene TRBV20-1, with 14 bases matching TRBD2. J was trimmed by 7 bases and V by 0 bases; bases with no gene match: 5. The CDR3 covers 15 residues. Germline V gene sequence: CDR1 DFQATT, CDR2 SNEGSKA (reference sequence). The CDR3 coding sequence is TGCAGTGCTAGAGACTGGACTAGCGGGAGGTGGGAGCAGTACTTC. It is translated as CSARDWTSGRWEQYF.

The J gene is TRBJ1-4, the V gene TRBV2, with 7 bases that match TRBD1. The CDR3 has 14 amino acids. With V trimmed by 6 bases and J by 5 bases, 6 bases remained unmatched. Germline-derived CDR1 and CDR2 are SNHLY and FYNNEI. Written as DNA, the CDR3 is TGTGCCAGCAGAGACCGACAGGGCAATGAAAAACTGTTTTTT. Translated: CASRDRQGNEKLFF.

As concerns this clonotype: One end of the junction does not line up with germline, which may come from a read error. V usage is TRBV7-8 and J usage is TRBJ2-7; a weak D match, TRBD2 (5 bases). The length of the CDR3 is 12 residues. The germline gives CDR1 SGHVS, CDR2 FQNEAQ. CDR3 residues: CASSLKGSEQSF. For the CDR3, the DNA is TGTGCCAGCAGCTTAAAAGGGAGTGAGCAGTCCTTC.

The chain links TRBV20-1 to TRBJ2-7, with D perhaps TRBD1 (6 bases). This CDR3 is built from 14 residues. V was clipped by 1 base and J by 4 bases, with 14 bases between them. CDR1 DFQATT and CDR2 SNEGSKA come from the germline V gene (reference sequence). The CDR3 is CSARGSGGVYEQYF. CDR3 bases: TGCAGTGCTAGAGGTTCTGGGGGCGTGTACGAGCAGTACTTC.

The genes are TRBV5-8 and TRBJ2-5; D is undetermined. There are 13 residues in the CDR3. V was trimmed by 4 bases and J by 3 bases, leaving 10 bases between them. Germline assignment: CDR1 SGHTS and CDR2 YDEGEE. The CDR3: CASSRTLEETQYF. The CDR3 DNA follows: TGTGCCAGCAGCCGTACGCTTGAAGAGACCCAGTACTTC. Combining the CDR3 with reference TRBV5-8 and TRBJ2-5 gives the whole variable domain EAGVTQSPTHLIKTRGQQATLRCSPISGHTSVYWYQQALGLGLQFLLWYDEGEERNRGNFPPRFSGRQFPNYSSELNVNALELEDSALYLCASSRTLEETQYFGPGTRLLVL.

This clonotype was recorded many times. The chain joins TRBV5-1 to TRBJ1-2, with a weak D call TRBD1 (6 bases). The CDR3 is 12 amino acids. Deletions cut 7 bases from V and 7 bases from J, with 14 bases between. Per germline, CDR1 SGHRS and CDR2 YFSETQ. CDR3 loop: CASARGSGGYTF. The CDR3 bases are TGCGCCAGCGCCAGGGGATCCGGTGGCTACACCTTC. The complete variable domain, with remaining parts taken from reference TRBV5-1 and TRBJ1-2, reads KAGVTQTPRYLIKTRGQQVTLSCSPISGHRSVSWYQQTPGQGLQFLFEYFSETQRNKGNFPGRFSGRQFSNSRSEMNVSTLELGDSALYLCASARGSGGYTFGSGTRLTVV.

The table lists this clonotype with a few counts. The CDR3 nucleotides are TGTGCCAGCAGTTTGATGGTTGGGGGTGGGAACGGGGAGCTGTTTTTT. Translation gives CASSLMVGGGNGELFF. V gene TRBV27 combines with J gene TRBJ2-2; D is possibly TRBD1 or TRBD2 (5 bases each). The V and J ends lost 3 bases and 7 bases respectively, with 18 bases between them. The V gene's germline CDR1 is MNHEY and CDR2 SMNVEV (reference sequence). The CDR3 sequence is 16 residues long.

Ten or more counts support this clonotype. The chain combines TRBV9 with TRBJ2-3, with D unresolved. Germline loops: CDR1 SGDLS, CDR2 YYNGEE. V dropped 2 bases and J dropped 0 bases, with 19 bases sitting between them. This CDR3 has 18 residues. Here the CDR3 reads CASSVLVGVAASTDTQYF. The DNA of the CDR3 is TGTGCCAGCAGCGTTTTGGTTGGCGTAGCAGCAAGCACAGATACGCAGTATTTT. The full variable domain, its missing parts supplied by reference TRBV9 and TRBJ2-3, is DSGVTQTPKHLITATGQRVTLRCSPRSGDLSVYWYQQSLDQGLQFLIQYYNGEERAKGNILERFSAQQFPDLHSELNLSSLELGDSALYFCASSVLVGVAASTDTQYFGPGTRLTVL.

The rearrangement links TRBV12-3 or TRBV12-4 to TRBJ2-5; the D is unclear. The V and J ends lost 8 bases and 2 bases respectively, with 15 bases between them. CDR3 length: 14 amino acids. This CDR3 is CASAGEVAQETQYF. CDR3 DNA: TGTGCCAGCGCTGGAGAGGTAGCTCAAGAGACCCAGTACTTC.

In this sample, this clonotype turned up many times. The gene calls are TRBV6-6 and TRBJ1-3; D is perhaps TRBD1 (5 bases). Germline V gene lookup returns CDR1 MNHNY and CDR2 SVGAGI (reference sequence). The ends were cut back, 8 bases at V and 2 bases at J, with 19 bases in the middle. The CDR3 has 16 amino acids. CDR3 protein: CASHDTGVGAGNTIYF. CDR3 bases: TGTGCCAGCCATGATACCGGGGTAGGGGCTGGAAACACCATATATTTT.

The table lists this clonotype with many counts. The chain combines TRBV4-1 with TRBJ2-1; TRBD2 matches 7 bases. The CDR3 runs 18 residues. V gave up 0 bases and J gave up 0 bases; unmatched junction bases: 8. The germline CDR1 and CDR2 sequences are MGHRA and YSYEKL. In nucleotides, the CDR3 is TGCGCCAGCAGCCAAGATGGGGCAGCGGGACGCTCCTACAATGAGCAGTTCTTC. Translation: CASSQDGAAGRSYNEQFF.

This clonotype came up a few times. The chain employs TRBV7-2 and TRBJ2-7; TRBD1 might be the D (5 bases). Germline CDR1 is SGHTA and CDR2 is FQGNSA. V lost 4 bases to trimming and J lost 0 bases, with 13 bases between them. CDR3 size: 15 residues. CDR3 nucleotide sequence: TGTGCCAGCAGCTCCATGAAAAGGGGCTCCTACGAGCAGTACTTC. It yields the protein CASSSMKRGSYEQYF.

This clonotype was counted between two and nine times. This chain joins TRBV28 and TRBJ2-7; possible D gene TRBD2, 6 bases. V gave up 4 bases and J gave up 5 bases, with 18 bases separating them. The CDR3 is 15 residues long. Looked up from germline, CDR1 is MDHEN and CDR2 is SYDVKM. DNA for the CDR3: TGTGCCAGCAGTTCTCTCCGGGACTCGGGTCACGAGCAGTACTTC. It codes for CASSSLRDSGHEQYF.

This clonotype was detected many times. A single base separates this from a much larger clone, so it may be a read error. The CDR3 DNA sequence: TGCAGTGCTCCACCCTCGGCGGGTTATAATTCACCCCTCCACTTT. Translated: CSAPPSAGYNSPLHF. This chain joins TRBV20-1 and TRBJ1-6; the D is unclear. CDR3 length equals 15 residues. V gave up 5 bases and J gave up 4 bases, with 15 bases separating them. The germline V gene encodes CDR1 DFQATT and CDR2 SNEGSKA (reference sequence).

About this clonotype: The CDR3 does not close with the conserved phenylalanine or tryptophan, likely indicating a read error. The chain carries TRBV25-1 and TRBJ1-5; D remains ambiguous. The length of the CDR3 is 16 residues. V lost 1 base and J 5 bases, leaving 15 bases between the germline ends. Germline V gene sequence: CDR1 MGHDK, CDR2 SYGVNS. CDR3 residues: CASSEWGSGNDQPQHI. Here the CDR3 DNA reads TGTGCCAGCAGTGAATGGGGAAGCGGCAATGATCAGCCCCAGCATATT.

Comment on this clonotype: A much larger clone differs by one base, so this may be a read error. The chain combines TRBV6-5 with TRBJ1-1; D is possibly TRBD1 (5 bases). CDR1 and CDR2 from the germline V gene are MNHEY and SVGAGI. V was pared by 8 bases and J by 12 bases, with 19 bases between. The CDR3 sequence is 12 residues long. The CDR3 bases are TGTGCCAGCGGTGACGCGTTACAGGAGACTTTCTTT. Amino acid sequence: CASGDALQETFF.

The chain joins TRBV20-1 to TRBJ2-3; perhaps TRBD2 as D (6 bases). The ends were cut back, 4 bases at V and 4 bases at J, with 9 bases in the middle. From germline, CDR1 is DFQATT and CDR2 SNEGSKA (reference sequence). The CDR3 is 12 residues long. The CDR3 loop is CSATSVADTQYF. The CDR3 DNA sequence: TGCAGTGCTACTAGCGTCGCAGATACGCAGTATTTT.